The clone carrying this T cell receptor beta chain was recorded many times. The data are from a study of T cells in Graves' hyperthyroidism and ophthalmopathy. Researchers barred patients who had uncontrolled infection, other autoimmune disease, pregnancy or lactation. There were TCR beta CDR3 regions amplified from RNA transcripts. HTBI primers were employed in a first-round RT-PCR of the TCR CDR3. From the multiplex PCR reads, TCRdb called clonotypes with MiXCR, one entry per CDR3 protein. The table lists about 510,000 distinct CDR3 sequences, 11% to 15% of them singletons. The sequenced material came from blood. The TCR originated in a middle-aged woman with Graves' hyperthyroidism.

The CDR3 DNA reads TGTGCCAGCAGCTTAACTAGCGGGAGTCGGGAGCTGTTTTTT. Encoded protein: CASSLTSGSRELFF. The chain employs TRBV7-3 and TRBJ2-2; 9 nucleotides agree with TRBD2. V lost 0 bases, J lost 9 bases, and 2 bases stayed unmatched. CDR3 size: 14 residues. CDR1 and CDR2 from the germline V gene are SGHTA and FQGTGA.